This is a list of T cell receptor beta chains from one sample in a study of T cell responses to AZD1222 COVID-19 vaccine. Using immunoSEQ multiplex PCR, the repertoire was profiled, and TCRdb retains in-frame clones only, with some absent. This sample has 150,000 to 160,000 clones; roughly 90% occur once, and the top ten carry 5.5%. Sample: peripheral blood, taken on day 0 of MenACWY control vaccination. Every receptor here comes from an adult in good health. Both conserved end residues are part of each CDR3. Fields, in order: D gene, V gene, J gene, clone size, CDR3 protein, CDR3 DNA. D genes are given only for firm matches. Clone size appears in some rows only: once, few, many, or a class for an expanded clone.

D: TRBD2
V: TRBV2
J: TRBJ2-1
size: -
CDR3: CASRTGLASNEQFF
DNA: TGTGCCAGCAGAACGGGACTAGCCTCCAATGAGCAGTTCTTC

D: -
V: TRBV19
J: TRBJ1-5
size: -
CDR3: CASSYQRTQHF
DNA: TGTGCCAGTAGTTACCAGAGGACCCAGCATTTT

D: -
V: TRBV19
J: TRBJ1-6
size: -
CDR3: CASIDTGEPFHNSPLHF
DNA: TGTGCCAGTATCGATACGGGGGAGCCCTTCCATAATTCACCCCTCCACTTT

D: -
V: TRBV9
J: TRBJ2-5
size: -
CDR3: CASSKGGVSQETQYF
DNA: TGTGCCAGCAGCAAGGGGGGGGTTTCACAAGAGACCCAGTACTTC

D: -
V: TRBV6-1
J: TRBJ2-3
size: -
CDR3: CASSEVGRSNPDTQYF
DNA: TGTGCCAGCAGTGAAGTAGGCAGGAGTAATCCAGATACGCAGTATTTT

D: -
V: TRBV2
J: TRBJ1-1
size: -
CDR3: CASSPNGGTEAFF
DNA: TGTGCCAGCAGTCCTAACGGGGGGACTGAGGCTTTCTTT

D: -
V: TRBV11-2
J: TRBJ2-3
size: -
CDR3: CASSLGIRDSQDTQYF
DNA: TGTGCCAGCAGCTTAGGGATTCGAGACAGTCAGGATACGCAGTATTTT

D: -
V: TRBV12-5
J: TRBJ2-4
size: -
CDR3: CASGTYGLTGSLAKNIQYF
DNA: TGTGCTAGTGGTACCTACGGACTCACAGGGTCCCTAGCCAAAAACATTCAGTACTTC

D: -
V: TRBV25-1
J: TRBJ2-5
size: -
CDR3: CASSPTVGEYQETQYF
DNA: TGTGCCAGCAGTCCTACGGTCGGAGAGTACCAAGAGACCCAGTACTTC

D: -
V: TRBV6-5
J: TRBJ1-1
size: -
CDR3: CASTVGRTMNTEAFF
DNA: TGTGCCAGCACCGTGGGCAGAACCATGAACACTGAAGCTTTCTTT

D: -
V: TRBV3-1/TRBV3-2
J: TRBJ1-2
size: -
CDR3: CASSQVFTANYGYTF
DNA: TGTGCCAGCAGCCAAGTCTTCACGGCTAACTATGGCTACACCTTC

D: TRBD1
V: TRBV14
J: TRBJ1-3
size: -
CDR3: CASSLRQGYGNTIYF
DNA: TGTGCCAGCAGCCTCCGACAGGGCTACGGAAACACCATATATTTT

D: -
V: TRBV30
J: TRBJ1-1
size: -
CDR3: CAWSWGRTTEAFF
DNA: TGTGCCTGGAGCTGGGGACGGACTACTGAAGCTTTCTTT

D: TRBD2
V: TRBV12-3/TRBV12-4
J: TRBJ2-2
size: -
CDR3: CATCRGVPGELFF
DNA: TGTGCCACCTGCCGGGGGGTTCCCGGGGAGCTGTTTTTT

D: -
V: TRBV11-3
J: TRBJ2-3
size: -
CDR3: CASSRRTVQGTDTQYF
DNA: TGTGCCAGCAGCCGCAGGACAGTCCAAGGGACAGATACGCAGTATTTT

D: -
V: TRBV30
J: TRBJ1-3
size: -
CDR3: CAWSSSGNTIYF
DNA: TGTGCCTGGAGTAGCTCTGGAAACACCATATATTTT

D: -
V: TRBV10-3
J: TRBJ1-4
size: -
CDR3: CAISRGPGQKLFF
DNA: TGTGCCATCAGCCGAGGCCCAGGACAGAAACTGTTTTTT

D: -
V: TRBV4-1
J: TRBJ2-7
size: few
CDR3: CASSPGGRGTYEQYF
DNA: TGCGCCAGCAGCCCAGGAGGCAGGGGCACCTACGAGCAGTACTTC

D: -
V: TRBV11-3
J: TRBJ2-5
size: once
CDR3: CASSLRQGETQYF
DNA: TGTGCCAGCAGCCTACGCCAGGGGGAGACCCAGTACTTC

D: -
V: TRBV11-2
J: TRBJ2-7
size: -
CDR3: CASSLEIAWTYEQYF
DNA: TGTGCCAGCAGCTTAGAGATAGCTTGGACCTACGAGCAGTACTTC

D: -
V: TRBV30
J: TRBJ2-5
size: -
CDR3: CAWRPIGQRKETQYF
DNA: TGTGCCTGGAGACCTATTGGACAGCGAAAAGAGACCCAGTACTTC

D: TRBD2
V: TRBV5-1
J: TRBJ2-6
size: few
CDR3: CATRASGGSGANVLTF
DNA: TGCGCCACCCGAGCTAGCGGGGGGTCTGGGGCCAACGTCCTGACTTTC

D: -
V: TRBV7-2
J: TRBJ1-2
size: -
CDR3: CASSGRGYGYTF
DNA: TGTGCCAGCAGCGGCAGGGGATATGGCTACACCTTC

D: -
V: TRBV25-1
J: TRBJ1-3
size: -
CDR3: CASSPMGGTSGNTIYF
DNA: TGTGCCAGCAGTCCGATGGGGGGGACCTCTGGAAACACCATATATTTT

D: TRBD1
V: TRBV6-6
J: TRBJ2-1
size: -
CDR3: CASSYGGTGGNEQFF
DNA: TGTGCCAGCAGTTACGGCGGGACAGGGGGCAATGAGCAGTTCTTC

D: -
V: TRBV7-9
J: TRBJ1-4
size: once
CDR3: CASSDRRGVNEKLFF
DNA: TGTGCCAGCAGCGATAGGAGGGGAGTGAATGAAAAACTGTTTTTT

D: -
V: TRBV5-1
J: TRBJ2-2
size: -
CDR3: CASSPGNTGELFF
DNA: TGCGCCAGCAGTCCGGGGAACACCGGGGAGCTGTTTTTT